This T cell receptor (beta chain) was sequenced in a study of Graves' ophthalmopathy and Graves' hyperthyroidism. Background on the study: Blood was drawn at initial diagnosis, before any treatment.

From fresh peripheral blood, over 9 ml in volume, the PBMCs were obtained. RNA transcripts served as template for amplifying TCR beta CDR3 sequences. HTBI-primed first-round RT-PCR preceded second-round multiplex PCR. TCRdb reanalysed the multiplex PCR reads using MiXCR and keeps one entry per CDR3 protein. Here the sample spans about 180,000 distinct CDR3 sequences, about 40% being singletons. Study-wide points: Blood samples also showed most expanded thyroid clonotypes exceeding 0.001 frequency.

Note on this clonotype: Its specificity is unknown.

Trimming removed 0 bases from V and 3 bases from J, with 15 bases in between. Germline-derived CDR1 and CDR2 are SGHAT and FQNNGV. The CDR3 totals 16 residues. The TCR comes from a woman aged 35 to 49 with Graves' ophthalmopathy. The sample taken for sequencing was peripheral blood. This chain connects TRBV11-2 to TRBJ2-7, with a possible D match to TRBD2 (6 bases). CDR3 region: CASSLDVEGTLYEQYF. In DNA form, the CDR3 reads TGTGCCAGCAGCTTAGATGTGGAGGGCACCCTCTACGAGCAGTACTTC.